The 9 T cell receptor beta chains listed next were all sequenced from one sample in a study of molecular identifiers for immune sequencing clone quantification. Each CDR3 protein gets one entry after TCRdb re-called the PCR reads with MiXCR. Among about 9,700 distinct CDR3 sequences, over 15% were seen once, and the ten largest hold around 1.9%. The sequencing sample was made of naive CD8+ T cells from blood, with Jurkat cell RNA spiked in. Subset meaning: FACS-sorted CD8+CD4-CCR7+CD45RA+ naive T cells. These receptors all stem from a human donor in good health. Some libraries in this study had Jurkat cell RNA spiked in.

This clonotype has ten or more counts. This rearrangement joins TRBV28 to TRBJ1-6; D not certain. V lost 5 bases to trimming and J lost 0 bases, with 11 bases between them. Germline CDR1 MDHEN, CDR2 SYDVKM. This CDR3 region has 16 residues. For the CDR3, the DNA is TGTGCCAGCAGTCGACTGGAGAGCTCCTATAATTCACCCCTCCACTTT. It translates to CASSRLESSYNSPLHF.

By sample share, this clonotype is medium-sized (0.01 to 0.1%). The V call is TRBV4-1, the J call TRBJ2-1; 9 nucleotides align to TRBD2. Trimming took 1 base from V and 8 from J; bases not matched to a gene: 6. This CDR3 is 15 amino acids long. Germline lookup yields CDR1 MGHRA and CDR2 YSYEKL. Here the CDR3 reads CASSQVAGEGDEQFF. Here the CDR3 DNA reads TGCGCCAGCAGCCAAGTAGCGGGAGAGGGCGATGAGCAGTTCTTC.

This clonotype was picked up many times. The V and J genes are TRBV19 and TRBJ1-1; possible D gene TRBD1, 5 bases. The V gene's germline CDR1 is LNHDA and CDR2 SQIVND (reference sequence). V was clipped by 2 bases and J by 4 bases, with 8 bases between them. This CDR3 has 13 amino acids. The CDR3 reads CASSIIGGTEAFF. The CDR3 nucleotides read TGTGCCAGTAGTATAATCGGGGGCACTGAAGCTTTCTTT.

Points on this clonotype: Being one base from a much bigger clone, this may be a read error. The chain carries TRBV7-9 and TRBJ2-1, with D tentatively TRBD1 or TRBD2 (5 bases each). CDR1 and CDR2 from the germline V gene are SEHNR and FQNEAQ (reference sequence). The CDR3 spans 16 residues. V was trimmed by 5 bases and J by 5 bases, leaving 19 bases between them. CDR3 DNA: TGTGCCAGCAGCCCATTATGGTTAGGGGAGAACAATGAGCAGTTCTTC. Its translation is CASSPLWLGENNEQFF.

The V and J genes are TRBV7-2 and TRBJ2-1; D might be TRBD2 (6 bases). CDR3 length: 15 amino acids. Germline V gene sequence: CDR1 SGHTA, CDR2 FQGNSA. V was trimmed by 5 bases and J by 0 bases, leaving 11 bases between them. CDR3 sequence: CASSTSRSSYNEQFF. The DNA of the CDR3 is TGTGCCAGCAGCACTAGCAGAAGCTCCTACAATGAGCAGTTCTTC. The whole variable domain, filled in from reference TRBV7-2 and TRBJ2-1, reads GAGVSQSPSNKVTEKGKDVELRCDPISGHTALYWYRQSLGQGLEFLIYFQGNSAPDKSGLPSDRFSAERTGGSVSTLTIQRTQQEDSAVYLCASSTSRSSYNEQFFGPGTRLTVL.

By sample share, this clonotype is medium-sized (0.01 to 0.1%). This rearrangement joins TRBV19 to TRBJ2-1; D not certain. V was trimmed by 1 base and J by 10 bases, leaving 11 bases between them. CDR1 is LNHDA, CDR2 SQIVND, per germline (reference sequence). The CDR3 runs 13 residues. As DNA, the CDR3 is TGTGCCAGTAGTATAGCCCCCCGAGGAGAGCAGTTCTTC. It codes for CASSIAPRGEQFF.

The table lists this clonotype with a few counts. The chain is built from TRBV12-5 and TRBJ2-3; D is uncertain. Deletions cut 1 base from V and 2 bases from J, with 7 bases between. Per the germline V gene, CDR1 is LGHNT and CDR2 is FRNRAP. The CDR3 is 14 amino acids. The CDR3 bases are TGTGCTAGTGGTTTGGAAGTTCCCACAGATACGCAGTATTTT. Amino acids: CASGLEVPTDTQYF.

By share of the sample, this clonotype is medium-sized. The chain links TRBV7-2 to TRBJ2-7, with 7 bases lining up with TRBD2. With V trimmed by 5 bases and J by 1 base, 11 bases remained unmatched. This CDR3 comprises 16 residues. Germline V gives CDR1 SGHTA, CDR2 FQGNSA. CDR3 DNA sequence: TGTGCCAGCAGCCTAACTGGTGAGCGGGGATCCTACGAGCAGTACTTC. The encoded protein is CASSLTGERGSYEQYF.

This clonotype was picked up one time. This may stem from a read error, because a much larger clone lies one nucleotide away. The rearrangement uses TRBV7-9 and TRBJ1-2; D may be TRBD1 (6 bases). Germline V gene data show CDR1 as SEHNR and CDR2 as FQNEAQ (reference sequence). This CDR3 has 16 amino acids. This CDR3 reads CVSSPPGNRVGYGYTF. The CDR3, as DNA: TGTGTCAGCAGCCCCCCGGGGAACAGGGTCGGCTATGGCTACACCTTC.